A single sample is the source of the 10 T cell receptor beta chains below, sequenced in a study of T cell repertoires in cytomegalovirus infection. TCRdb analysed the reads with MiXCR anew, one entry per CDR3 protein. The sample comprises roughly 720,000 distinct CDR3 sequences, approximately 40% of which are singletons, and 2.8% rests with the top ten. The specimen was PBMCs. These receptor sequences come from a human donor in good health (CMV status not recorded). Some clones in this sample may be carry-over from other donors' samples.

In this sample, this clonotype turned up a few times. The rearrangement uses TRBV9 and TRBJ1-2, with a tentative D call TRBD1 (6 bases). V lost 3 bases and J lost 13, with 10 bases in between. Germline-derived CDR1 and CDR2 are SGDLS and YYNGEE. This CDR3 is built from 10 residues. Here the CDR3 reads CASSGQVVTF. Written as DNA, the CDR3 is TGTGCCAGCAGCGGACAGGTAGTCACCTTC.

In this sample, this clonotype turned up many times. The rearrangement uses TRBV7-6 and TRBJ1-2; 7 bases align to TRBD1. This CDR3 spans 15 amino acids. Germline trimming cut 5 bases from V and 4 bases from J; bases unmatched to any gene: 10. The V gene's germline CDR1 is SGHVS and CDR2 FNYEAQ. CDR3 protein: CASSPTGAAGYGYTF. In DNA form, the CDR3 reads TGTGCCAGCAGCCCTACAGGGGCCGCCGGCTATGGCTACACCTTC.

V usage is TRBV10-3 and J usage is TRBJ2-2, with D perhaps TRBD1 (6 bases). The CDR3 totals 15 residues. Germline-derived CDR1 and CDR2 are ENHRY and SYGVKD. Between the trimmed V and J ends, which lost 3 bases and 7 bases, there was a span of 15 bases. The CDR3, as DNA: TGTGCCATCAGTGATTCGGACAGTCCCGGCGGGGAGCTGTTTTTT. Its protein is CAISDSDSPGGELFF.

The chain is built from TRBV20-1 and TRBJ1-6; unclear D gene. Trimming removed 4 bases at V and 5 bases at J, with 15 bases between. This CDR3 contains 15 residues. Germline CDR1 is DFQATT and CDR2 is SNEGSKA (reference sequence). CDR3 sequence: CSATITTGNNSPLHF. The CDR3 bases are TGCAGTGCTACGATAACCACGGGAAATAATTCACCCCTCCACTTT.

The J gene is TRBJ1-5, the V gene TRBV28, with unresolved D. With 6 bases removed from V and 4 bases from J, the gap between germline ends came to 13 bases. The CDR3 totals 14 residues. CDR1 is MDHEN, CDR2 SYDVKM, per germline. CDR3 sequence reads: CASSVIGVNQPQHF. Here the CDR3 DNA reads TGTGCCAGCAGCGTAATCGGGGTGAATCAGCCCCAGCATTTT.

This clonotype was observed a handful of times. V and J are TRBV10-3 and TRBJ1-3, with a weak D call TRBD1 (6 bases). Trimming removed 5 bases from V and 1 base from J, with 9 bases in between. The CDR3 is 14 residues long. CDR1 and CDR2 (germline): ENHRY, SYGVKD. Here the CDR3 DNA reads TGTGCCATCAGTCGGACAGAATCTGGAAACACCATATATTTT. Its translation is CAISRTESGNTIYF.

The genes are TRBV11-3 and TRBJ1-5; D unresolved. Trimming left V 5 bases short and J 9 bases short, with 8 bases between. CDR3 length: 11 residues. Germline values: CDR1 SGHNT, CDR2 YENEEA. CDR3 residues: CASSTGWPQHF. CDR3 nucleotide sequence: TGTGCCAGCAGCACCGGGTGGCCCCAGCATTTT.

This clonotype was seen a few times. V and J are TRBV6-4 and TRBJ2-1; D ambiguous. The germline V gene has CDR1 MRHNA and CDR2 SNTAGT. V shed 0 bases and J shed 0 bases, with 9 bases lying between them. The CDR3 spans 16 residues. In DNA, the CDR3 is TGTGCCAGCAGTGACTCGAAACAGAGCTCCTACAATGAGCAGTTCTTC. Translation gives CASSDSKQSSYNEQFF.

The chain uses TRBV19 and TRBJ1-1, with D hard to call. V lost 1 base to trimming and J lost 4 bases, with 10 bases between them. CDR1 and CDR2 (germline): LNHDA, SQIVND (reference sequence). The CDR3 contains 14 residues. DNA of the CDR3: TGTGCCAGTAGTATAGCGGGTTGGAGCACTGAAGCTTTCTTT. This gives the protein CASSIAGWSTEAFF.

V usage is TRBV4-2 and J usage is TRBJ1-5, with 7 nucleotides matching TRBD1. Germline-derived CDR1 and CDR2 are LGHNA and YNFKEQ. The CDR3 covers 16 residues. Losses at the gene ends were 2 bases for V and 5 bases for J; bases not matched to a gene: 9. The CDR3 sequence: CASSQTHAGGHQPQHF. As DNA, the CDR3 is TGTGCCAGCAGCCAAACCCACGCAGGGGGTCATCAGCCCCAGCATTTT.